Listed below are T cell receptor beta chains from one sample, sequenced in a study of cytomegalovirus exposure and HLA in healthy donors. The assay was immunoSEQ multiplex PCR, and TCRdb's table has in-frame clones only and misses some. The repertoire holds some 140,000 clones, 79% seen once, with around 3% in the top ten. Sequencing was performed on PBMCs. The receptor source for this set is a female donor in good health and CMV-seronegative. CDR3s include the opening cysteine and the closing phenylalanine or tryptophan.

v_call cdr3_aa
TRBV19 CATSTGHSGNTIYF
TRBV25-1 CASSADRGTNTEAFF
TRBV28 CASSLRHRGSEQYF
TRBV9 CASSAETGNSGNTIYF
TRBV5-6 CASSLGVYSNQPQHF
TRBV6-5 CASVPPRGNTIYF
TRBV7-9 CASTLWTAPNTIYF
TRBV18 CASSPQGQNTGELFF
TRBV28 CASSLVPSRPQHF
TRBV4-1 CASSPRQDGFQTQYF
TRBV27 CASRTGGNEQFF
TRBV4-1 CASSQDWAQGRANEKLFF
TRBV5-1 CASRDRGRYEQYF
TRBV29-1 CSAQLGTMNTEAFF
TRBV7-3 CASSLGLAAYNEQFF
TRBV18 CASSPAGAQETQYF
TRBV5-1 CASSFTGDTRDTQYF
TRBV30 CAWSVMVLSGHANEQFF
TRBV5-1 CASVALGEETQYF
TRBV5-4 CASSWDRVASRDEQYF
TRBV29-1 CSTTGGRAGYNEQFF
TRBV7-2 CASSPRTSGTEQYF
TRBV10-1 CASKKAAGEFRTGELFF
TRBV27 CASSPGGVYYEQYF
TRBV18 CASSPGQGRDNQPQHF
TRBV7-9 CASSLQWTGDMNTEAFF
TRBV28 CASSIPTGGGETQYF
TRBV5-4 CASSLDRRTSGRADTQYF
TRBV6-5 CASSYSGGSTDTQYF
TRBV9 CASSPREVSTEAFF
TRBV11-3 CASSSRGFNYGYTF
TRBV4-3 CASSHGQGNTEAFF
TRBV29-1 CSVSPGGPYEQYF
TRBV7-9 CASSLPRLREGPRETQYF
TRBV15 CATSRDGGPNEKLFF
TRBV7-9 CASSLVLSGRPLEQFF
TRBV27 CASSSADSLYEQYF
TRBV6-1 CASSPPGVTEAFF
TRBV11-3 CASSAWGGRTDTQYF
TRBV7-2 CASSYDRVGYEQYF
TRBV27 CASSWTGKRNQPQHF
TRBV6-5 CASSYTGQGAPYEQYF
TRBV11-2 CASSPGTRRDTQYF
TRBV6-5 CASSYSPNQPQHF
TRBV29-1 CSVGPSGYNEQFF
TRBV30 CAWREPGTDTQYF
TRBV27 CASRRDRYNEQFF
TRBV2 CASRLQGLGAFF
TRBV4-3 CASSRLASGSYNEQFF
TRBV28 CASRRGRGSYEQYF
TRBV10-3 CAITKTGGTEAFF
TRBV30 CAWSIAGTSFYEQYF